The rows below give T cell receptor beta chains drawn from one sample of a study of T cells in tuberculosis. Libraries were prepared by immunoSEQ multiplex PCR; TCRdb keeps only in-frame clonotypes and omits some of them. The sample lists approximately 34,000 clones, approximately 90% occurring once. This material consisted of PBMCs, taken at tuberculosis diagnosis. These receptor sequences come from an adult with tuberculosis. The CDR3 runs from the conserved cysteine through the conserved F or W. The D gene is left open where the match is weak. Clone size is given for some rows only: seen once, a few or many times, or a class if the clone is expanded.

TRBV5-8,NA,TRBD1,TRBJ2-7,CASSSRGQGPYEQYF,TGTGCCAGCAGCTCACGGGGACAGGGACCCTACGAGCAGTACTTC
TRBV4-1,NA,TRBD1,TRBJ2-7,CASSQDGGTGVFYEQYF,TGCGCCAGCAGCCAAGATGGAGGGACAGGGGTCTTCTACGAACAGTACTTC
TRBV5-4,NA,TRBD1,TRBJ2-2,CASSPGQTNTGELFF,TGTGCCAGCAGCCCGGGACAGACTAACACCGGGGAGCTGTTTTTT
TRBV30,NA,TRBD2,TRBJ2-3,CAWSVWGGSTDTQYF,TGTGCCTGGAGTGTTTGGGGGGGTAGCACAGATACGCAGTATTTT
TRBV9,NA,NA,TRBJ2-2,CASSVGLTGELFF,TGTGCCAGCAGCGTAGGACTCACCGGGGAGCTGTTTTTT
TRBV10-2,NA,NA,TRBJ1-2,CASAGQSYYGYTF,TGCGCCAGCGCCGGACAGTCTTACTATGGCTACACCTTC
TRBV14,NA,TRBD1,TRBJ1-1,CASSQNRGITEAFF,TGTGCCAGCAGCCAAAACAGGGGGATCACTGAAGCTTTCTTT
TRBV5-1,few,NA,TRBJ1-6,CASSLASSSYNSPLHF,TGCGCCAGCAGCTTGGCCTCTAGCTCCTATAATTCACCCCTCCACTTT
TRBV29-1,NA,NA,TRBJ2-2,CSVGGGRLANTGELFF,TGCAGCGTTGGAGGGGGTAGGCTCGCGAACACCGGGGAGCTGTTTTTT
TRBV28,once,NA,TRBJ1-3,CASSLTGTGNTIYF,TGTGCCAGCAGTTTAACAGGGACAGGAAACACCATATATTTT
TRBV4-1,NA,NA,TRBJ1-2,CASSQGSDPKEGYTF,TGCGCCAGCAGCCAAGGGAGCGATCCCAAGGAGGGCTACACCTTC
TRBV28,NA,NA,TRBJ2-5,CASSLRGLETQYF,TGTGCCAGCAGTTTACGGGGTCTAGAGACCCAGTACTTC
TRBV29-1,once,TRBD1,TRBJ1-1,CSVEGQGARTEAFF,TGCAGCGTTGAGGGACAGGGGGCTCGGACTGAAGCTTTCTTT
TRBV27,NA,NA,TRBJ1-6,CASSLGPGSYNSPLHF,TGTGCCAGCAGTTTAGGTCCGGGCTCCTATAATTCACCCCTCCACTTT
TRBV2,NA,NA,TRBJ1-6,CATQGSQSSYNSPLHF,TGTGCCACCCAGGGTTCTCAGAGCTCCTATAATTCACCCCTCCACTTT
TRBV7-5,once,NA,TRBJ1-4,CVRSRREKLFF,TGTGTCAGAAGCCGTAGAGAAAAACTGTTTTTT
TRBV6-5,NA,TRBD1,TRBJ1-2,CASGGTGLQGYTF,TGTGCCAGCGGGGGGACAGGACTACAGGGCTACACCTTC
TRBV28,NA,TRBD1,TRBJ1-2,CASSTQGEPYGYTF,TGTGCCAGCAGTACACAGGGGGAACCCTATGGCTACACCTTC
TRBV6-6,NA,NA,TRBJ1-5,CASSYAQGNQPQHF,TGTGCCAGCAGTTACGCGCAGGGCAATCAGCCCCAGCATTTT
TRBV6-5,NA,NA,TRBJ1-1,CASSYSALLNTEAFF,TGTGCCAGCAGTTACTCAGCTCTCTTGAACACTGAAGCTTTCTTT
TRBV19,once,NA,TRBJ2-3,CADPIGKQDTQYF,TGTGCCGATCCGATCGGGAAGCAAGATACGCAGTATTTT
TRBV6-6,once,TRBD1,TRBJ1-4,CASSRRTGTNEKLFF,TGTGCCAGCAGTCGTCGGACAGGAACTAATGAAAAACTGTTTTTT